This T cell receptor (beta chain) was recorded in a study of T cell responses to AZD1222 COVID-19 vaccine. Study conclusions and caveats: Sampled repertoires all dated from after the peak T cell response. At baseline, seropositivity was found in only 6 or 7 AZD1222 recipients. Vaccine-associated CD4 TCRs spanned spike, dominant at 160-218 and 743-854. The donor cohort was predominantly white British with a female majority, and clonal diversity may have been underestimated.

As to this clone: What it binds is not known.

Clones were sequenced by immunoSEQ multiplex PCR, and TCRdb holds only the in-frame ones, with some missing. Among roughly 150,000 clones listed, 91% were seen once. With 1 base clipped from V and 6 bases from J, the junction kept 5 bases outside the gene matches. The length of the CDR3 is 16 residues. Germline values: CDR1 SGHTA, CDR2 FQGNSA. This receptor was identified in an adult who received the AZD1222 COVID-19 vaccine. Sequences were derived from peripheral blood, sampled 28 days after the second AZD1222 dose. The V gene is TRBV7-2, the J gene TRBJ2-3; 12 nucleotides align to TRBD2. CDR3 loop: CASSLELAGGVDTQYF. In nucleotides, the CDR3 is TGTGCCAGCAGCTTAGAACTAGCGGGGGGTGTCGATACGCAGTATTTT.